This T cell receptor (beta chain) came from a study of cytomegalovirus exposure and HLA in healthy donors. Overall study context: Findings of an earlier analysis included some 120 million unique TCR beta sequences from some 180 million T cells.

Study findings and constraints: Specificity of a few CMV-associated chains for CMV antigens was verified in vitro. Another analysis was done later, and it associated 16,951 TCR beta sequences with HLA alleles at 0.05 false discovery rate.

Healthy bone marrow donors formed the donor group. This CDR3 contains 14 residues. Germline V gives CDR1 LNHDA, CDR2 SQIVND (reference sequence). The ends lost 6 bases at V and 5 bases at J; junction bases unmatched: 7. Both 60 Vbeta primers and 13 Jbeta primers went into the PCR. Method: immunoSEQ multiplex PCR; TCRdb's copy keeps in-frame clones and lacks some. The data show about 130,000 clones, with 80% to 90% seen just once and approximately 5.6% held by the top ten. As for this clone: Its specificity is not known.

This clonotype originated in a woman aged 40 to 50 in good health and CMV-seropositive. The sample comprised PBMCs. The genes are TRBV19 and TRBJ1-2, with 9 bases that match TRBD1. The CDR3 region is CASREQGAAYGYTF. The DNA for the CDR3 is TGTGCCAGTAGGGAACAGGGGGCAGCTTATGGCTACACCTTC.